The entry below gives a single T cell receptor (beta chain) sequence along with its context. No antigen is known for it. No base-level quality is on record; no much larger clone is a single base apart. The CDR3 runs 13 residues from the cysteine to the phenylalanine. Of all the DNA, just the CDR3 is kept, 39 bases in frame from base 1. Relative to germline, V is 1 base shorter and J is 1 base shorter, with 5 bases between their ends. The germline V gene encodes CDR1 MNHNS and CDR2 SASEGT. The data are from a study of T cell repertoires in cytomegalovirus infection (dated by TCRdb to about 2019). About the investigation overall: Alongside well-studied HLA-B-restricted epitopes, the peptide stimulations were aimed at recently identified HLA-C-restricted CMV epitopes, whose presentation resists viral immunomodulation. Because public TCR beta signatures pointed to carriage of CMV infection together with the matching HLA type, the HLA type of each donor mattered for the analysis.

Results the study describes overall, beyond this receptor: In both this cohort and an independent roughly 400-donor cohort, the cumulative frequency of public TCR beta family members distinguished carriers of CMV infection plus the relevant HLA type. The ex vivo response was dominated by HLA-C-restricted CMV-specific TCR beta clonotypes, and the single most frequent clonotype in two of eight donors was supplied by these HLA-C-restricted clonotypes.

In the paper's terms, the treatment or condition label means: in vitro stimulation with specific CMV peptide epitopes to enrich CMV-specific T cells. The sample was run on an Illumina HiSeq 1500. TCRdb reanalyzed the raw reads on its own, using fastp at Q25 for trimming and MiXCR for clone calling, and kept in-frame beta chains. Rows are unified per CDR3 protein, each entry keeping the most common DNA and genes. The sample data list hundreds of thousands of distinct CDR3 sequences, and roughly 42% of these were observed just once. The biggest ten clones account for just under 45% of the sample. The V gene is TRBV6-1 and the J gene is TRBJ2-7; confidence is insufficient to name the D gene. This sample comprised cultured PBMCs, obtained from culture after CMV antigen stimulation. This TCR was sampled from a human donor in good health (CMV status not recorded). Some clones in this sample may be carry-over from other donors' samples. DNA sequence: TGTGCCAGCAGTGAAGAAAGGTCCTACGAGCAGTACTTC. It is translated as CASSEERSYEQYF.